One sample yielded the 27 T cell receptor beta chains listed below, sequenced in a study of identical twins. Each CDR3 protein is one row after TCRdb ran MiXCR on the 5' RACE reads. The sample includes 570,000 or so distinct CDR3 sequences, nearly 10% of them seen just once. These data are also associated with another study on yellow fever vaccine responses in identical twins.

The sequenced sample consisted of PBMCs. These receptors all come from a woman aged 18 to 35 in good health.

This clonotype appeared many times. This chain links TRBV2 with TRBJ2-2, with D possibly being TRBD2 (5 bases). Germline CDR1 is SNHLY and CDR2 is FYNNEI. The CDR3 loop spans 15 amino acids. Trimming removed 6 bases at V and 0 bases at J, with 11 bases between. The CDR3: CASSQEDANTGELFF. The DNA of the CDR3 is TGTGCCAGCAGCCAGGAGGACGCGAACACCGGGGAGCTGTTTTTT.

The sample holds a few counts of this clonotype. The V gene is TRBV7-2, the J gene TRBJ2-7; TRBD1 matches 7 bases. CDR1 SGHTA and CDR2 FQGNSA come from the germline V gene. The CDR3 totals 15 residues. J gave up 0 bases and V 8 bases, and 10 bases lay outside the gene matches. This chain's CDR3 is CASRARDRSSYEQYF. The DNA of the CDR3 is TGTGCCAGCCGCGCCCGGGACAGAAGCTCCTACGAGCAGTACTTC.

This clonotype occurred many times. CDR3 sequence reads: CASSYTLPAPGNEQFF. CDR3 nucleotides: TGTGCCAGCAGTTACACCCTACCGGCTCCCGGCAATGAGCAGTTCTTC. The J gene is TRBJ2-1, the V gene TRBV6-5; D gene uncertain. Germline lookup yields CDR1 MNHEY and CDR2 SVGAGI. The V and J ends lost 2 bases and 6 bases respectively, with 17 bases between them. The CDR3 has 16 residues.

This rearrangement joins TRBV20-1 to TRBJ2-3, with a tentative D call TRBD1 (5 bases). The CDR3 covers 13 residues. The ends were cut back, 4 bases at V and 3 bases at J, with 11 bases in the middle. Germline-derived CDR1 and CDR2 are DFQATT and SNEGSKA (reference sequence). The CDR3 nucleotides are TGCAGTGCTAATCGGCAGGGAACAGATACGCAGTATTTT. Protein: CSANRQGTDTQYF.

This chain uses TRBV4-3 with TRBJ2-5; 7 positions agree with TRBD1. The length of the CDR3 is 15 residues. The germline gives CDR1 LGHNA, CDR2 YSLEER. J was trimmed by 3 bases and V by 0 bases; bases with no gene match: 4. The chain's CDR3 is CASSQDLDREETQYF. The DNA of the CDR3 is TGCGCCAGCAGCCAAGATCTAGACAGGGAAGAGACCCAGTACTTC.

The V call is TRBV7-9, the J call TRBJ2-5; TRBD2 might be the D (7 bases). Germline V CDR1 and CDR2: SEHNR, FQNEAQ (reference sequence). Trimming cost V 1 base and J 1 base, with 16 bases left between them. The CDR3 is made up of 17 amino acids. CDR3 amino acids: CASSLGLTGRVQETQYF. The CDR3, as DNA: TGTGCCAGCAGCTTAGGTCTCACAGGGAGGGTCCAAGAGACCCAGTACTTC.

The J gene is TRBJ2-1, the V gene TRBV5-1, with 7 bases that match TRBD2. The V gene end was trimmed by 6 bases and the J gene end by 2 bases; junction bases not matched to a gene: 8. Germline CDR1 is SGHRS and CDR2 is YFSETQ. CDR3 length: 15 residues. CDR3 DNA: TGCGCCAGCAACCCTGGGGGGGTCCCCTACAATGAGCAGTTCTTC. Protein sequence: CASNPGGVPYNEQFF.

There are a few counts of this clonotype. The chain couples TRBV24-1 to TRBJ1-5; D ambiguous. Germline CDR1 KGHDR, CDR2 SFDVKD. Trimming stripped 5 bases from V and 6 bases from J, with 10 bases between. The CDR3 loop spans 13 amino acids. Here the CDR3 reads CATSAFVGQPQHF. CDR3 in DNA: TGTGCCACCAGTGCGTTTGTAGGTCAGCCCCAGCATTTT.

This clonotype showed up just a few times. This chain connects TRBV5-6 to TRBJ1-2; perhaps TRBD1 as D (6 bases). Trimming took 4 bases from V and 8 from J, leaving 21 bases between them. Looked up from germline, CDR1 is SGHDT and CDR2 is YYEEEE. The CDR3 length is 15 residues. The CDR3 is CASSLSGAGMEGYTF. CDR3 nucleotides: TGTGCCAGCAGCCTCTCAGGGGCAGGGATGGAGGGCTACACCTTC.

Many counts were recorded for this clonotype. The V and J genes are TRBV20-1 and TRBJ2-2; 12 bases are shared with TRBD2. Germline trimming cut 5 bases from V and 7 bases from J; bases unmatched to any gene: 8. The CDR3 extends over 15 amino acids. Per the germline V gene, CDR1 is DFQATT and CDR2 is SNEGSKA (reference sequence). The CDR3 DNA sequence: TGCAGTGCTCTAGGACTAGCGGGACGGGGCGGGGAGCTGTTTTTT. It yields the protein CSALGLAGRGGELFF.

In this sample, this clonotype turned up a few times. The chain has TRBV6-1 and TRBJ2-7; 9 bases are a match to TRBD1. V shed 8 bases, J shed 4 bases, and the junction held 15 bases outside the gene matches. CDR1 is MNHNS, CDR2 SASEGT, per germline. The CDR3 has 16 residues. CDR3 loop: CASRTPPGQGLYEQYF. CDR3 DNA sequence: TGTGCCAGCCGAACCCCACCGGGACAGGGACTATACGAGCAGTACTTC.

This clonotype was counted between two and nine times. V is TRBV7-2 and J is TRBJ2-5, with no clear D. The CDR3 has 15 amino acids. Trimming pared 2 bases from V and 2 bases from J, leaving 12 bases between. CDR1 is SGHTA and CDR2 is FQGNSA in the germline V gene. The CDR3 here is CASSLSATDQETQYF. CDR3 nucleotides: TGTGCCAGCAGCTTAAGTGCGACTGATCAAGAGACCCAGTACTTC.

The chain links TRBV10-3 to TRBJ1-1; D uncertain. The CDR3 consists of 12 residues. Germline V gene sequence: CDR1 ENHRY, CDR2 SYGVKD. V was clipped by 3 bases and J by 4 bases, with 6 bases between them. The DNA of the CDR3 is TGTGCCATCAGTGAACTGAGCACTGAAGCTTTCTTT. Translation: CAISELSTEAFF.

The rearrangement joins TRBV4-2 to TRBJ2-7, with 10 bases fitting TRBD2. The junction had 9 bases not matched to a gene; V was cut back by 2 bases and J by 2 bases. The CDR3 covers 17 residues. Germline CDR1 and CDR2: LGHNA and YNFKEQ. CDR3 in amino acids: CASSQRLAGGLAYEQYF. The CDR3 DNA is TGTGCCAGCAGCCAACGGTTAGCGGGAGGACTAGCCTACGAGCAGTACTTC.

At least ten counts were recorded for this clonotype. The chain links TRBV7-8 to TRBJ2-5; TRBD2 matches 9 bases. Trimming took 4 bases from V and 5 from J; bases not matched to a gene: 17. The CDR3 sequence is 18 residues long. From germline, CDR1 is SGHVS and CDR2 FQNEAQ. In DNA, the CDR3 is TGTGCCAGCAGCTCGCGGGGGAGCGGGGGGAATCTCGGGGAGACCCAGTACTTC. This encodes CASSSRGSGGNLGETQYF.

CDR3 sequence (DNA): TGTGCCAGCACGTCCCGCTCTGGGGCCAACGTCCTGACTTTC. Translation gives CASTSRSGANVLTF. This chain connects TRBV12-3 or TRBV12-4 to TRBJ2-6; D unclear. V was trimmed by 7 bases and J by 0 bases, leaving 7 bases between them. The CDR3 covers 14 residues.

This clonotype has a count of ten or more. This chain connects TRBV10-1 to TRBJ2-5; D gene unclear. The V end was cut by 2 bases, the J end by 2 bases, with 6 bases between. The germline CDR1 and CDR2 sequences are WNHNN and SYGVQD (reference sequence). CDR3 length equals 13 residues. The CDR3 reads CASSEGGQETQYF. CDR3 DNA sequence: TGCGCCAGCAGTGAGGGTGGACAAGAGACCCAGTACTTC.

The rearrangement uses TRBV7-9 and TRBJ2-5; TRBD1 agrees at 8 bases. This CDR3 contains 15 residues. Germline-derived CDR1 and CDR2 are SEHNR and FQNEAQ (reference sequence). The junction had 9 bases not matched to a gene; V was cut back by 5 bases and J by 4 bases. CDR3 sequence reads: CASSPSRQGPETQYF. As DNA, the CDR3 is TGTGCCAGCAGCCCATCTCGACAGGGGCCAGAGACCCAGTACTTC.

V and J are TRBV25-1 and TRBJ2-5, with TRBD1 as a possible D gene (6 bases). This CDR3 region has 15 residues. CDR1 and CDR2 from the germline V gene are MGHDK and SYGVNS. Trimming removed 0 bases at V and 5 bases at J, with 13 bases between. The DNA for the CDR3 is TGTGCCAGCAGTGAATATGAGACAGGATGGGAGACCCAGTACTTC. Translated, it gives CASSEYETGWETQYF.

In this sample, this clonotype turned up a few times. This chain joins TRBV15 and TRBJ2-7; 9 bases align to TRBD2. The J segment lost 7 bases and the V segment lost 0 bases, leaving 7 bases of the junction unmatched. CDR1 is LNHNV and CDR2 is YYDKDF in the germline V gene (reference sequence). CDR3 length: 15 amino acids. This CDR3 is CATSREREGQGEQYF. CDR3 bases: TGTGCCACCAGCAGAGAGCGGGAGGGCCAGGGAGAGCAGTACTTC.

This clonotype was seen ten or more times. CDR3 amino acids: CSAPFYEQYF. The CDR3 bases are TGCAGTGCCCCCTTCTACGAGCAGTACTTC. The rearrangement links TRBV20-1 to TRBJ2-7; no clear D gene. The CDR3 sequence is 10 residues long. Germline CDR1 is DFQATT and CDR2 is SNEGSKA (reference sequence). V was cut by 6 bases and J by 3 bases, with 6 bases left in between.

Ten or more counts support this clonotype. This rearrangement joins TRBV20-1 to TRBJ2-1, with 7 bases that match TRBD2. The CDR3 spans 13 residues. The germline CDR1 and CDR2 sequences are DFQATT and SNEGSKA (reference sequence). Trimming cost V 1 base and J 7 bases; bases outside gene matches: 4. CDR3 nucleotide sequence: TGCAGTGCTAGAGCACCCGGGGGGAATGAGCAGTTCTTC. This gives the protein CSARAPGGNEQFF.

This clonotype was observed at least ten times. This sequence joins TRBV6-5 and TRBJ1-5; the D gene is possibly TRBD1 (5 bases). Germline V CDR1 and CDR2: MNHEY, SVGAGI. The germline V and J ends were trimmed by 4 bases and 4 bases, with 11 bases remaining between them. The CDR3 is 14 residues long. The CDR3 DNA reads TGTGCCAGCAGTTCCATACAGGCGAATCAGCCCCAGCATTTT. This encodes CASSSIQANQPQHF.

This sequence joins TRBV5-1 and TRBJ2-3; tentatively, D is TRBD2 (7 bases). Germline loops: CDR1 SGHRS, CDR2 YFSETQ. Between the trimmed V and J ends, which lost 2 bases and 0 bases, there was a span of 16 bases. The CDR3 loop spans 17 amino acids. Here the CDR3 DNA reads TGCGCCAGCAGCTTTGTAACGGGGGGCCCTAGCACAGATACGCAGTATTTT. The encoded protein is CASSFVTGGPSTDTQYF.

The CDR3 reads CASSLGGRGNSPLHF. CDR3 bases: TGTGCCAGCAGCTTAGGTGGCAGGGGAAATTCACCCCTCCACTTT. The rearrangement uses TRBV7-2 and TRBJ1-6; D is possibly TRBD1 (6 bases). With 1 base removed from V and 7 bases from J, the gap between germline ends came to 11 bases. The CDR3 runs 15 residues. Germline V gene lookup returns CDR1 SGHTA and CDR2 FQGNSA.

This clonotype was counted a few times. The chain employs TRBV20-1 and TRBJ2-7; possibly TRBD1 for D (5 bases). The V end was cut by 7 bases, the J end by 3 bases, with 10 bases between. The V gene's germline CDR1 is DFQATT and CDR2 SNEGSKA (reference sequence). The CDR3 contains 11 residues. The CDR3 coding sequence is TGCAGTGGTGACAGAGACTACGAGCAGTACTTC. Amino acid sequence: CSGDRDYEQYF.

The chain employs TRBV21-1 and TRBJ2-1; no check of the table's D call, TRBD2, against the DNA was made. TRBV21-1 is annotated as a pseudogene. This CDR3 has 17 residues. The CDR3 DNA reads TGTGCCAGCAGCAAAGCCACTAGCGGGGGGTTAGATAGTGAGCAGTTCTTC. It encodes CASSKATSGGLDSEQFF.